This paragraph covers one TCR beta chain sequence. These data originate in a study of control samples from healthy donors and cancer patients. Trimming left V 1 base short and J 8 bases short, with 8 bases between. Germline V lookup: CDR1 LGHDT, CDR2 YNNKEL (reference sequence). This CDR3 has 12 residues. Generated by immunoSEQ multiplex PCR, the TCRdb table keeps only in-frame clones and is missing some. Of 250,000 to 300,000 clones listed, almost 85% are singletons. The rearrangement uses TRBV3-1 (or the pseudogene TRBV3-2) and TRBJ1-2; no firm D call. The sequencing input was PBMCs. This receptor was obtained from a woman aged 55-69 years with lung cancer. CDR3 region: CASSQGVGGYTF. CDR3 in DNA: TGTGCCAGCAGCCAAGGGGTAGGGGGCTACACCTTC.